A selection of T cell receptor beta chains follows, all from one sample in a study of CD8 T cells in ankylosing spondylitis. MiXCR, run by TCRdb on the 5' RACE reads, gives a single entry per CDR3 protein. The sample shows a few hundred thousand distinct CDR3 sequences, about a fifth of them seen only once. The sequenced material came from blood, either unsorted or a sorted T cell fraction (not recorded which). The source of these receptors is a male donor with ankylosing spondylitis. Each CDR3 is given with its conserved first and last residue. The order of the fields is V gene, D gene, J gene, clone size, CDR3 DNA, CDR3 protein. A D gene is named only where the DNA matches it firmly. Some rows have no size entry. The others give once, few or many, or a class for an expanded clone.

v_call: TRBV5-1
d_call: TRBD1
j_call: TRBJ2-2
clone_size: -
cdr3_nt: TGCGCCAGCAGCATAACAGGGGGGAACACCGGGGAGCTGTTTTTT
cdr3_aa: CASSITGGNTGELFF

v_call: TRBV28
d_call: -
j_call: TRBJ1-5
clone_size: once
cdr3_nt: TGTGCCAGCAGTGGAGAAGGCGGAGGACCTGTGCGGCCCCAGCATTTT
cdr3_aa: CASSGEGGGPVRPQHF

v_call: TRBV12-3/TRBV12-4
d_call: -
j_call: TRBJ1-5
clone_size: few
cdr3_nt: TGTGCCAGCAGTTTAGTGGGGGGCGCCAATCAGCCCCAGCATTTT
cdr3_aa: CASSLVGGANQPQHF

v_call: TRBV29-1
d_call: TRBD1
j_call: TRBJ1-2
clone_size: many
cdr3_nt: TGCAGCGTTGGACAGGGCGGTCGGAGCTACACCTTC
cdr3_aa: CSVGQGGRSYTF

v_call: TRBV10-3
d_call: -
j_call: TRBJ1-1
clone_size: many
cdr3_nt: TGTGCCATCAAAGGGGGTGTTGGGGCGTACACTGAAGCTTTCTTT
cdr3_aa: CAIKGGVGAYTEAFF

v_call: TRBV19
d_call: -
j_call: TRBJ2-1
clone_size: few
cdr3_nt: TGTGCCAGTAGTATAGGTGGGAAGGGTGAGCAGTTCTTC
cdr3_aa: CASSIGGKGEQFF

v_call: TRBV3-1
d_call: -
j_call: TRBJ1-1
clone_size: -
cdr3_nt: TGTGCCAGCAGCCTCGATTGGGGGGACACTGAAGCTTTCTTT
cdr3_aa: CASSLDWGDTEAFF

v_call: TRBV5-1
d_call: -
j_call: TRBJ2-1
clone_size: -
cdr3_nt: TGCGCCAGCAGCTCCGACGGTTCCGAAAACTACAATGAGCAGTTCTTC
cdr3_aa: CASSSDGSENYNEQFF

v_call: TRBV11-1
d_call: TRBD1
j_call: TRBJ1-1
clone_size: few
cdr3_nt: TGTGCCAGCAGCCCCCGACAGGGGGCGAACACTGAAGCTTTCTTT
cdr3_aa: CASSPRQGANTEAFF

v_call: TRBV2
d_call: TRBD1
j_call: TRBJ2-5
clone_size: -
cdr3_nt: TGTGCCAGCAGTGCAGACAGGGGTTGGGAGACCCAGTACTTC
cdr3_aa: CASSADRGWETQYF